Shown below are 30 T cell receptor beta chains from a single sample sequenced in a study of blood T cell repertoires in COVID-19. Profiling relied on immunoSEQ multiplex PCR, and the TCRdb table lists in-frame clones only, not all of them. This sample carries around 100,000 clones, 85% of them seen once, and the ten largest clones take 10% to 15%. The sequencing sample was made of peripheral blood. The receptor source for this set is a human donor in a cohort sampled during active COVID-19.

The chain uses TRBV30 and TRBJ2-3, with D tentatively TRBD1 (7 bases). Germline V gives CDR1 GTSNPN, CDR2 SVGIG (reference sequence). The CDR3 spans 15 residues. V lost 2 bases to trimming and J lost 5 bases, with 17 bases between them. This chain's CDR3 is CAWSSGQVGGDTQYF. The CDR3 coding sequence is TGTGCCTGGAGTTCAGGACAGGTCGGGGGAGATACGCAGTATTTT. The full variable domain, its missing parts supplied by reference TRBV30 and TRBJ2-3, is SQTIHQWPATLVQPVGSPLSLECTVEGTSNPNLYWYRQAAGRGLQLLFYSVGIGQISSEVPQNLSASRPQDRQFILSSKKLLLSDSGFYLCAWSSGQVGGDTQYFGPGTRLTVL.

The V and J genes are TRBV10-2 and TRBJ2-5; the D gene is possibly TRBD2 (6 bases). V was pared by 5 bases and J by 7 bases, with 20 bases between. The CDR3 is made up of 15 amino acids. Per the germline V gene, CDR1 is WSHSY and CDR2 is SAAADI. The CDR3 here is CASSPGTRPGTTQYF. In DNA form, the CDR3 reads TGCGCCAGCAGTCCCGGGACTCGGCCGGGGACGACCCAGTACTTC.

This clone was seen more than once but under ten times. The rearrangement joins TRBV4-3 to TRBJ2-7, with TRBD1 matching over 7 bases. Germline V gene lookup returns CDR1 LGHNA and CDR2 YSLEER. The CDR3 has 14 amino acids. The ends lost 4 bases at V and 5 bases at J; junction bases unmatched: 8. The CDR3 reads CASSPETGPNEQYF. The CDR3 nucleotides read TGCGCCAGCAGCCCCGAGACAGGGCCCAACGAGCAGTACTTC.

The chain uses TRBV2 and TRBJ1-2; D gene ambiguous. The germline V and J ends were trimmed by 4 bases and 3 bases, with 9 bases remaining between them. In germline, CDR1 is SNHLY, CDR2 FYNNEI. CDR3 length equals 13 residues. CDR3: CASSVPEDYGYTF. The CDR3 region has the DNA TGTGCCAGCAGTGTGCCCGAGGACTATGGCTACACCTTC.

This clone has more than one count but fewer than ten. The chain uses TRBV19 and TRBJ1-5, with TRBD1 identical over 7 bases. The CDR3 has 14 residues. J lost 7 bases, V lost 3 bases, and 6 bases had no gene match. Germline V gene sequence: CDR1 LNHDA, CDR2 SQIVND (reference sequence). The CDR3 DNA sequence: TGTGCCAGTAGTATGAACAGGGGAAGGCAGCCCCAGCATTTT. It encodes CASSMNRGRQPQHF.

The chain links TRBV5-5 to TRBJ1-5; D perhaps matches TRBD1 (6 bases). The CDR3 consists of 14 residues. Trimming pared 1 base from V and 7 bases from J, leaving 12 bases between. CDR1 is SGHKS and CDR2 is YYEKEE in the germline V gene (reference sequence). This CDR3 reads CASSLSGVGQPQHF. In DNA form, the CDR3 reads TGTGCCAGCAGCTTGTCAGGGGTGGGACAGCCCCAGCATTTT.

The J gene is TRBJ1-5, the V gene TRBV9, with D maybe TRBD1 (5 bases). Trimming removed 0 bases from V and 6 bases from J, with 10 bases in between. Germline lookup yields CDR1 SGDLS and CDR2 YYNGEE. The CDR3 extends over 14 amino acids. CDR3 residues: CASSVDGGTQPQHF. In nucleotides, the CDR3 is TGTGCCAGCAGCGTAGATGGGGGGACTCAGCCCCAGCATTTT.

This clone has more than one count but fewer than ten. This rearrangement joins TRBV5-4 to TRBJ2-2; 14 positions agree with TRBD2. Looked up from germline, CDR1 is SGHNT and CDR2 is YYREEE (reference sequence). CDR3 length equals 17 residues. Trimming at V came to 4 bases and at J to 2 bases, leaving 4 bases not matched to a gene. CDR3 DNA: TGTGCCAGCAGCCTGGGACTAGCGGGGGTCAACACCGGGGAGCTGTTTTTT. Translating it yields CASSLGLAGVNTGELFF.

The V and J genes are TRBV5-6 and TRBJ2-7, with D possibly being TRBD2 (5 bases). Germline V gene data show CDR1 as SGHDT and CDR2 as YYEEEE. The CDR3 is 11 residues long. V shed 3 bases and J shed 4 bases, with 5 bases lying between them. As DNA, the CDR3 is TGTGCCAGCAGCTGGGAGTACGAGCAGTACTTC. Protein sequence: CASSWEYEQYF.

This chain links TRBV3-1 (or the pseudogene TRBV3-2) with TRBJ1-1, with D perhaps matching TRBD1 (6 bases). V lost 5 bases and J lost 1, with 11 bases in between. Germline loops: CDR1 LGHDT, CDR2 YNNKEL (reference sequence). CDR3 length: 14 residues. Written as DNA, the CDR3 is TGTGCCAGCAGCTTCCAGGGGTCGAACACTGAAGCTTTCTTT. Protein: CASSFQGSNTEAFF.

The rearrangement uses TRBV5-1 and TRBJ2-5, with D maybe TRBD2 (5 bases). The germline V gene encodes CDR1 SGHRS and CDR2 YFSETQ. This CDR3 region has 13 residues. Between the trimmed V and J ends, which lost 4 bases and 1 base, there was a span of 8 bases. The chain's CDR3 is CASSPGFQETQYF. The CDR3 DNA is TGCGCCAGCAGCCCGGGATTCCAAGAGACCCAGTACTTC.

The V and J genes are TRBV3-1 (or the pseudogene TRBV3-2) and TRBJ1-1, with D uncertain. Trimming removed 1 base from V and 5 bases from J, with 11 bases in between. This CDR3 is 14 amino acids long. Per the germline V gene, CDR1 is LGHDT and CDR2 is YNNKEL (reference sequence). For the CDR3, the DNA is TGTGCCAGCAGCCAAGTTTCGGGAGGGACTGAAGCTTTCTTT. Protein: CASSQVSGGTEAFF.

The chain joins TRBV2 to TRBJ2-7; 9 positions match TRBD1. This CDR3 comprises 16 residues. Germline V gives CDR1 SNHLY, CDR2 FYNNEI. Unmatched junction bases numbered 11, after V lost 6 bases and J lost 2 bases. The chain's CDR3 is CASRDPRQGVAYEQYF. The CDR3 DNA is TGTGCCAGCAGGGACCCCCGACAGGGGGTAGCCTACGAGCAGTACTTC.

The V call is TRBV2, the J call TRBJ1-2; TRBD1 matches 8 bases. The germline V gene encodes CDR1 SNHLY and CDR2 FYNNEI. The J segment lost 4 bases and the V segment lost 7 bases, leaving 8 bases of the junction unmatched. This CDR3 contains 14 residues. Written as DNA, the CDR3 is TGTGCCAGCAACCAACAGGGGGGATTCTATGGCTACACCTTC. It encodes CASNQQGGFYGYTF.

The chain links TRBV6-5 to TRBJ1-1; D gene unclear. V was trimmed by 0 bases and J by 6 bases, leaving 17 bases between them. The CDR3 contains 16 residues. Germline CDR1 MNHEY, CDR2 SVGAGI. This chain's CDR3 is CASSYSDWRIRAEAFF. The CDR3 DNA follows: TGTGCCAGCAGTTACTCTGACTGGAGGATCCGGGCTGAAGCTTTCTTT.

The chain links TRBV30 to TRBJ1-5; a possible D gene is TRBD1 (5 bases). This CDR3 comprises 13 residues. Germline V gives CDR1 GTSNPN, CDR2 SVGIG (reference sequence). V was shortened by 2 bases and J by 1 base, with 6 bases between the two germline ends. Here the CDR3 DNA reads TGTGCCTGGAGTACAGGAAGCAATCAGCCCCAGCATTTT. The encoded protein is CAWSTGSNQPQHF.

This sequence joins TRBV27 and TRBJ2-1, with no clear D. CDR3 length equals 13 residues. CDR1 and CDR2 from the germline V gene are MNHEY and SMNVEV (reference sequence). V was trimmed by 3 bases and J by 4 bases, leaving 7 bases between them. CDR3 residues: CASSFQRYNEQFF. The CDR3 bases are TGTGCCAGCAGTTTCCAACGGTACAATGAGCAGTTCTTC.

The CDR3 is CASSGGRDNQPQHF. CDR3 sequence (DNA): TGTGCCAGCAGCGGGGGGAGGGACAATCAGCCCCAGCATTTT. This sequence joins TRBV9 and TRBJ1-5; D might be TRBD1 (5 bases). CDR3 length: 14 residues. Germline CDR1 is SGDLS and CDR2 is YYNGEE. Trimming removed 3 bases at V and 3 bases at J, with 10 bases between.

The chain employs TRBV30 and TRBJ2-7; TRBD1 matches at 9 bases. Trimming at V came to 3 bases and at J to 6 bases, leaving 6 bases not matched to a gene. CDR3 length: 13 residues. Germline V gives CDR1 GTSNPN, CDR2 SVGIG (reference sequence). For the CDR3, the DNA is TGTGCCTGGAGCGGGGGACAGGGCGGCGAGCAGTACTTC. It yields the protein CAWSGGQGGEQYF. The full variable domain, in which reference TRBV30 and TRBJ2-7 provide the parts outside the CDR3, is SQTIHQWPATLVQPVGSPLSLECTVEGTSNPNLYWYRQAAGRGLQLLFYSVGIGQISSEVPQNLSASRPQDRQFILSSKKLLLSDSGFYLCAWSGGQGGEQYFGPGTRLTVT.

The chain carries TRBV4-2 and TRBJ2-3; no clear D. Trimming took off 4 bases at V and 1 base at J, with 9 bases between the two ends. The CDR3 contains 14 residues. Germline V gene sequence: CDR1 LGHNA, CDR2 YNFKEQ. The CDR3 coding sequence is TGTGCCAGCAGCCCAACGGTCCGCACAGATACGCAGTATTTT. This codes for CASSPTVRTDTQYF.

This chain connects TRBV27 to TRBJ2-1; possible D gene TRBD2, 6 bases. This CDR3 contains 15 residues. The germline V gene has CDR1 MNHEY and CDR2 SMNVEV (reference sequence). V shed 4 bases and J shed 5 bases, with 15 bases lying between them. The CDR3 protein is CASSSIAVGDNEQFF. The CDR3 nucleotides are TGTGCCAGCAGTTCAATAGCGGTGGGGGACAATGAGCAGTTCTTC.

V gene TRBV7-9 combines with J gene TRBJ1-5; the match to TRBD1 covers 8 bases. Germline CDR1 reads SEHNR; CDR2 reads FQNEAQ (reference sequence). Trimming removed 2 bases from V and 4 bases from J; junction bases left unmatched: 7. The CDR3 has 16 residues. The CDR3 nucleotides are TGTGCCAGCAGCTTACAGGGGGCGACTGGTAATCAGCCCCAGCATTTT. Translating gives CASSLQGATGNQPQHF.

The rearrangement uses TRBV15 and TRBJ2-7; TRBD1 agrees at 9 bases. Germline V CDR1 and CDR2: LNHNV, YYDKDF (reference sequence). Trimming at V came to 1 base and at J to 2 bases, leaving 3 bases not matched to a gene. CDR3 length equals 15 residues. The CDR3 sequence is CATSRGGQGAYEQYF. The CDR3 DNA sequence: TGTGCCACCAGCAGAGGGGGACAGGGCGCCTACGAGCAGTACTTC.

This clone came up a few times. The chain carries TRBV6-5 and TRBJ2-3, with TRBD2 as a possible D gene (6 bases). Trimming cost V 8 bases and J 2 bases, with 17 bases left between them. The CDR3 runs to 15 residues. In germline, CDR1 is MNHEY, CDR2 SVGAGI. The CDR3 is CASGRPGGTTDTQYF. As DNA, the CDR3 is TGTGCCAGCGGCCGCCCTGGCGGGACCACAGATACGCAGTATTTT.

V and J are TRBV5-6 and TRBJ2-1; D is perhaps TRBD1 (5 bases). This CDR3 has 15 residues. The germline V gene encodes CDR1 SGHDT and CDR2 YYEEEE. The V end was cut by 1 base, the J end by 1 base, with 9 bases between. The DNA of the CDR3 is TGTGCCAGCAGCTTGCCAGGGAATTCCTACAATGAGCAGTTCTTC. It codes for CASSLPGNSYNEQFF.

The rearrangement joins TRBV7-2 to TRBJ1-5; D remains unclear. Trimming pared 0 bases from V and 4 bases from J, leaving 4 bases between. Per germline, CDR1 SGHTA and CDR2 FQGNSA. The CDR3 consists of 13 residues. The CDR3 spells CASSLASNQPQHF. CDR3 DNA sequence: TGTGCCAGCAGCTTAGCGAGTAATCAGCCCCAGCATTTT.

V and J are TRBV27 and TRBJ1-2; 8 bases line up with TRBD1. The CDR3 totals 17 residues. Looked up from germline, CDR1 is MNHEY and CDR2 is SMNVEV (reference sequence). The ends lost 5 bases at V and 4 bases at J; junction bases unmatched: 15. This chain's CDR3 is CASSPTGRTGTSYGYTF. In nucleotides, the CDR3 is TGTGCCAGCAGTCCAACCGGACGGACAGGGACTTCCTATGGCTACACCTTC.

V is TRBV19 and J is TRBJ1-2, with TRBD1 identical over 8 bases. The CDR3 totals 14 residues. Germline CDR1 is LNHDA and CDR2 is SQIVND (reference sequence). The J segment lost 5 bases and the V segment lost 3 bases, leaving 5 bases of the junction unmatched. This CDR3 is CASSMRDRLYGYTF. The CDR3 DNA follows: TGTGCCAGTAGTATGCGGGACAGGCTGTATGGCTACACCTTC. The entire variable domain, with the rest obtained from reference TRBV19 and TRBJ1-2, is as follows: DGGITQSPKYLFRKEGQNVTLSCEQNLNHDAMYWYRQDPGQGLRLIYYSQIVNDFQKGDIAEGYSVSREKKESFPLTVTSAQKNPTAFYLCASSMRDRLYGYTFGSGTRLTVV.

This clone has a handful of counts. The chain uses TRBV6-2 or TRBV6-3 and TRBJ2-1; TRBD2 aligns across 10 bases. Germline trimming cut 6 bases from V and 9 bases from J; bases unmatched to any gene: 14. Germline CDR1 and CDR2: MNHEY and SVGEGT. The CDR3 contains 16 residues. The CDR3 region has the DNA TGTGCCAGCAGCCCTAGCCTTACTAGCGGGGCGGGTGAGCAGTTCTTC. Translated, it gives CASSPSLTSGAGEQFF.

The rearrangement joins TRBV28 to TRBJ1-4, with unresolved D. The V end was cut by 3 bases, the J end by 0 bases, with 8 bases between. CDR1 and CDR2 from the germline V gene are MDHEN and SYDVKM. The CDR3 length is 15 residues. For the CDR3, the DNA is TGTGCCAGCAGTTTCATTACAGCAACTAATGAAAAACTGTTTTTT. This sequence encodes CASSFITATNEKLFF.